Listed below are T cell receptor beta chains from one sample, sequenced in a study of identical twins. Via MiXCR, TCRdb re-called the 5' RACE reads, giving one row per CDR3 protein. Here the sample spans more than 400,000 distinct CDR3 sequences, around 15% being singletons. The sample also formed part of further work on yellow fever vaccine responses in identical twins.

What was sequenced was CD4+ T cells sorted from blood. Receptor source: a woman between 18 and 30 years old in good health. The CDR3 runs from the conserved cysteine through the conserved F or W. The order of the fields is CDR3 DNA, CDR3 protein, D gene, CDR3 length, clone size, V gene, J gene. The D gene is left open where the match is weak. Clone size is not always given. Where it is, it says once, few, many or a class for expanded clones.

DNA: TGCGCCAGCAGCTTGGGGCAGACTTTGGATGGCTACACCTTC
CDR3: CASSLGQTLDGYTF
D: -
length: 14
size: -
V: TRBV5-1
J: TRBJ1-2

DNA: TGTGCCATCAGTGAGTCTGCTAGCGGGAACGACGAGCAGTACTTC
CDR3: CAISESASGNDEQYF
D: TRBD2
length: 15
size: -
V: TRBV10-3
J: TRBJ2-7

DNA: TGTGCCAGCAGTTTACCCGGGACCTCTGGAAACACCATATATTTT
CDR3: CASSLPGTSGNTIYF
D: -
length: 15
size: -
V: TRBV28
J: TRBJ1-3

DNA: TGTGCCAGCAGCCAAGTGGCGGGAGGTTCCACAGATACGCAGTATTTT
CDR3: CASSQVAGGSTDTQYF
D: TRBD2
length: 16
size: few
V: TRBV3-1
J: TRBJ2-3

DNA: TGCGCCAGCACCCAAACAGGGGCTCGGACAGATACGCAGTATTTT
CDR3: CASTQTGARTDTQYF
D: TRBD1
length: 15
size: -
V: TRBV10-2
J: TRBJ2-3

DNA: TGTGCCATCAGGGCTAGCGGGGAGACTGATACGCAGTATTTT
CDR3: CAIRASGETDTQYF
D: TRBD2
length: 14
size: -
V: TRBV10-3
J: TRBJ2-3

DNA: TGTGCCAGCAGTTTATTACCGAAGTTAAGCTCTGGGGCCAACGTCCTGACTTTC
CDR3: CASSLLPKLSSGANVLTF
D: -
length: 18
size: -
V: TRBV28
J: TRBJ2-6

DNA: TGCAGCGTTGATTGGACGAGCTCCTACGAGCAGTACTTC
CDR3: CSVDWTSSYEQYF
D: -
length: 13
size: many
V: TRBV29-1
J: TRBJ2-7

DNA: TGTGCCAGCTCGCTCAACAGCGGATTAACCTCTGGGGCCAACGTCCTGACTTTC
CDR3: CASSLNSGLTSGANVLTF
D: -
length: 18
size: -
V: TRBV18
J: TRBJ2-6

DNA: TGTGCCAGCAGCCGGACTAGTCTAACACCGTACAATGAGCAGTTCTTC
CDR3: CASSRTSLTPYNEQFF
D: TRBD2
length: 16
size: -
V: TRBV7-2
J: TRBJ2-1

DNA: TGCAGCGTTGGAACAGGGGGCTGGACAGATACGCAGTATTTT
CDR3: CSVGTGGWTDTQYF
D: TRBD1
length: 14
size: -
V: TRBV29-1
J: TRBJ2-3

DNA: TGTGCCACCAGTAAACCGGGGAGCAAAGAGACCCAGTACTTC
CDR3: CATSKPGSKETQYF
D: -
length: 14
size: -
V: TRBV24-1
J: TRBJ2-5

DNA: TGTGCCAGCAGTTCCGGCCTCCGGGGGGGTGAGCAGTTCTTC
CDR3: CASSSGLRGGEQFF
D: TRBD2
length: 14
size: -
V: TRBV27
J: TRBJ2-1

DNA: TGTGCCAGCAGCCTACAAGGGGGGGTTAGCGATGAGCAGTTCTTC
CDR3: CASSLQGGVSDEQFF
D: -
length: 15
size: few
V: TRBV11-3
J: TRBJ2-1

DNA: TGTGCCAGCAGCTTAGCGGCAACGAGTTCGAAGCAGTTCTTC
CDR3: CASSLAATSSKQFF
D: -
length: 14
size: many
V: TRBV7-9
J: TRBJ2-1

DNA: TGTGCCAGCAGTTCGACAGGGGGCTTGGAGTTCTTC
CDR3: CASSSTGGLEFF
D: TRBD1
length: 12
size: -
V: TRBV5-6
J: TRBJ2-1

DNA: TGTGCCAGCAGTTTTAATTCACCCCTCCACTTT
CDR3: CASSFNSPLHF
D: -
length: 11
size: many
V: TRBV28
J: TRBJ1-6

DNA: TGCAGTGCTAGATTGGCTAGCGGGGGGGATACGCAGTATTTT
CDR3: CSARLASGGDTQYF
D: TRBD2
length: 14
size: few
V: TRBV20-1
J: TRBJ2-3

DNA: TGTGCCAGCAGCTGGGGTTGGACTAGCGGGAGTGGCTCCTACGAGCAGTACTTC
CDR3: CASSWGWTSGSGSYEQYF
D: TRBD2
length: 18
size: many
V: TRBV11-1
J: TRBJ2-7

DNA: TGCAGCGTTGTTAGTGGACAAGAGACCCAGTACTTC
CDR3: CSVVSGQETQYF
D: -
length: 12
size: -
V: TRBV29-1
J: TRBJ2-5

DNA: TGTGCCAGCAGTGATATATGGCGGGAAGGTGCAGATACGCAGTATTTT
CDR3: CASSDIWREGADTQYF
D: -
length: 16
size: few
V: TRBV2
J: TRBJ2-3

DNA: TGTGCCATCAGGGGATACACTGAAGCTTTCTTT
CDR3: CAIRGYTEAFF
D: -
length: 11
size: few
V: TRBV10-3
J: TRBJ1-1

DNA: TGTGCCAGCAGCTCCAGGGGTAGCGATCAGCCCCAGCATTTT
CDR3: CASSSRGSDQPQHF
D: -
length: 14
size: -
V: TRBV4-2
J: TRBJ1-5

DNA: TGTGCCAGCAGCATGGGACTAGCGGGAGTCGGGGAGCTGTTTTTT
CDR3: CASSMGLAGVGELFF
D: TRBD2
length: 15
size: few
V: TRBV7-2
J: TRBJ2-2

DNA: TGTGCCAGCAGCTTAGCGGGAGGGATGAACAATGAGCAGTTCTTC
CDR3: CASSLAGGMNNEQFF
D: TRBD2
length: 15
size: few
V: TRBV7-3
J: TRBJ2-1

DNA: TGTGCCAGCAGAGCCTTTCAAAACACATACAATGAGCAGTTCTTC
CDR3: CASRAFQNTYNEQFF
D: -
length: 15
size: few
V: TRBV11-2
J: TRBJ2-1

DNA: TGTGCCATCAGTGAGCCGGCTAGAACAGGGGGCGAAACGTATAGCAATCAGCCCCAGCATTTT
CDR3: CAISEPARTGGETYSNQPQHF
D: TRBD1
length: 21
size: few
V: TRBV10-3
J: TRBJ1-5

DNA: TGTGCCAGCAGTTTAGAATCGGCAGGGGGCTCGTCAGAGACCCAGTACTTC
CDR3: CASSLESAGGSSETQYF
D: TRBD1
length: 17
size: few
V: TRBV27
J: TRBJ2-5

DNA: TGCAGCGTTGCGGCCCTAGCGGGACGTCCCACAGATACGCAGTATTTT
CDR3: CSVAALAGRPTDTQYF
D: TRBD2
length: 16
size: -
V: TRBV29-1
J: TRBJ2-3

DNA: TGTGCCAGCAGCCGCGCGGTGAAGGGGGGAACCGGGGAGCTGTTTTTT
CDR3: CASSRAVKGGTGELFF
D: -
length: 16
size: few
V: TRBV11-2
J: TRBJ2-2

DNA: TGCAGTGCCCTGGGCGGGAGGAAGGAGACCCAGTACTTC
CDR3: CSALGGRKETQYF
D: TRBD2
length: 13
size: -
V: TRBV20-1
J: TRBJ2-5

DNA: TGCAGCGTCGGGACTAGCGGGGGGGCCCATACGCAGTATTTT
CDR3: CSVGTSGGAHTQYF
D: TRBD2
length: 14
size: few
V: TRBV29-1
J: TRBJ2-3

DNA: TGTGCCTTCTGTCCCGCCCTATCGACTAGCGGGAGGGCCAAAGAGCAGTTCTTC
CDR3: CAFCPALSTSGRAKEQFF
D: TRBD2
length: 18
size: -
V: TRBV12-3/TRBV12-4
J: TRBJ2-1

DNA: TGTGCCAGCAGTTTTCGCGGATGGACTAGCGGGAGTAATGAGCAGTTCTTC
CDR3: CASSFRGWTSGSNEQFF
D: TRBD2
length: 17
size: few
V: TRBV28
J: TRBJ2-1

DNA: TGCAGTGCCGCGGGAGGCCTCTCCTACGAGCAGTACTTC
CDR3: CSAAGGLSYEQYF
D: TRBD2
length: 13
size: -
V: TRBV20-1
J: TRBJ2-7

DNA: TGTGCCAGCAGTTTAGGCAATCAAGCTTTCTTT
CDR3: CASSLGNQAFF
D: -
length: 11
size: many
V: TRBV12-3/TRBV12-4
J: TRBJ1-1

DNA: TGTGCCAGCCGCTCCGGGGGACCGACCGGGGAGCTGTTTTTT
CDR3: CASRSGGPTGELFF
D: -
length: 14
size: -
V: TRBV11-2
J: TRBJ2-2

DNA: TGCAGTGCTCCGAGTGCATGGGGCACTGAAGCTTTCTTT
CDR3: CSAPSAWGTEAFF
D: -
length: 13
size: -
V: TRBV20-1
J: TRBJ1-1

DNA: TGTGCCAGCAGCTTACTCCCCGGCTCGAACACCGGGGAGCTGTTTTTT
CDR3: CASSLLPGSNTGELFF
D: -
length: 16
size: many
V: TRBV7-8
J: TRBJ2-2

DNA: TGTGCCAGCAGCTTAGTGGGGCGGGGCCTCACAGATACGCAGTATTTT
CDR3: CASSLVGRGLTDTQYF
D: -
length: 16
size: -
V: TRBV7-2
J: TRBJ2-3

DNA: TGTGCCAGCAGTCAGGGACAGGGGTCTACCGGGGAGCTGTTTTTT
CDR3: CASSQGQGSTGELFF
D: TRBD1
length: 15
size: many
V: TRBV6-4
J: TRBJ2-2